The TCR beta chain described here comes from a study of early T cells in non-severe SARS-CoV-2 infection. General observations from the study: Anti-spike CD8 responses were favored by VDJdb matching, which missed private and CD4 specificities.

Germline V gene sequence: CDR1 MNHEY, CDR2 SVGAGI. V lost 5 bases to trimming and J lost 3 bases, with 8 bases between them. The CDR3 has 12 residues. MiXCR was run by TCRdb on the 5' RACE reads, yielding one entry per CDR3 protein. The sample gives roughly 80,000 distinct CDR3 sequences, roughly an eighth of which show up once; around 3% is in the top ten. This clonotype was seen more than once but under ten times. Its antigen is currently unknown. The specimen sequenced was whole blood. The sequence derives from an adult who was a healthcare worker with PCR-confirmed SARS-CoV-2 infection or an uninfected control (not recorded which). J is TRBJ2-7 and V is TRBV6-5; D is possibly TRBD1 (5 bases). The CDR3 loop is CASSGHNYEQYF. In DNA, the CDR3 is TGTGCCAGCAGTGGACATAACTACGAGCAGTACTTC.